Listed below are T cell receptor beta chains from one sample, sequenced in a study of tumor and adjacent non-tumor tissue in lung cancer. TCRdb itself ran the multiplex PCR reads through MiXCR, one entry per CDR3 protein. The sample includes about 110,000 distinct CDR3 sequences, 84% seen only once; the top ten take approximately 22%. Sequencing was carried out using lung tumor tissue. These receptors were taken from a man between 65 and 85 years old with non-small cell lung cancer. Both conserved end residues are part of each CDR3. A D gene is named only where the DNA matches it firmly. Size is omitted from some rows. Given values are once, few, many or a class for expanded clones.

- - TRBJ1-1 TRBV11-2 TGCGCCAGCACTAGTGCGGGGGGGTACACTGAAGCTTTCTTT CASTSAGGYTEAFF
- - TRBJ2-7 TRBV5-4 TGTGCCAGCTGCCAAGGACAGATTAAAACATACAAGCAGTACTTC CASCQGQIKTYKQYF
- - TRBJ2-5 TRBV5-4 TGTGCCCGCAGACGGGAGACTAACAAAGAGAACCAGTACTTC CARRRETNKENQYF
- - TRBJ1-4 TRBV4-2 TGTGCCAGCAGCCACACAGGGACTAATGAAAAAGTCTTTTTT CASSHTGTNEKVFF
- - TRBJ2-1 TRBV20-1 TGCAGTGCTAAAGGTACTCGGGCGGGCTCATACAATGAGCAGTTCTTC CSAKGTRAGSYNEQFF
TRBD2 few TRBJ2-5 TRBV4-2 TGTGCCAGCAGCCGCCTAACGGGGGGGGGGTTGGAAGAGATCCAGTACTTC CASSRLTGGGLEEIQYF
- - TRBJ1-1 TRBV4-1 TGCGCCAGCAGCCAAGATTGGGGACTAGTTTTCTTT CASSQDWGLVFF
- - TRBJ1-1 TRBV5-6 TGTACCAGCACCCTGGTGTATAGTGGGGGGGACACTGAAGCTTTATTT CTSTLVYSGGDTEALF
- - TRBJ2-7 TRBV11-2 TGTGCCAGCAGTCATCGGACCGAGCGCGAGCAGTACTTC CASSHRTEREQYF
TRBD1 - TRBJ2-3 TRBV12-3/TRBV12-4 TGTGCCAGCAATGGGGGACAGGTTCACACATATACGCAGTATTTT CASNGGQVHTYTQYF
TRBD2 - TRBJ2-1 TRBV6-2/TRBV6-3 TGTGCCAGCAGTCCGGGACTAGACGATACCAATGAGCAGTCCTTC CASSPGLDDTNEQSF
- - TRBJ2-7 TRBV6-5 TGTGCCAGCAGACCAGGACCGAATACCCACGAGCAGTACTTC CASRPGPNTHEQYF
TRBD1 - TRBJ2-5 TRBV6-2/TRBV6-3 TGTGCCAGCCGGAGTACAGGGGGCCGGGATACCCAGTACTTC CASRSTGGRDTQYF
TRBD1 - TRBJ1-4 TRBV29-1 TGTAGCGTTAGACAGGGGAGCGGTGAAAAACTGTTTTTT CSVRQGSGEKLFF
- - TRBJ2-1 TRBV24-1 TGTGCCACCAATATGGGGACTGCGGGAATGAAGCAGTTCTTC CATNMGTAGMKQFF
- - TRBJ1-5 TRBV4-1 TGCGCCAGCAGCCAGAGTAGCAGCATTTATAGCATTCAGCCACAGCATTTT CASSQSSSIYSIQPQHF
- - TRBJ2-2 TRBV6-1 TGTGCCAACAGTCACTCACCAATCGGGGATTCCGGGGAGCTATTTTTT CANSHSPIGDSGELFF
- once TRBJ1-6 TRBV5-1 TGCGCCAGCAGCGACCAGGACCTTAATTCACCCCTCCACTTT CASSDQDLNSPLHF
- - TRBJ2-5 TRBV29-1 TGCAGGGTTTGGAAAAATCAACAAGTGACCCAGTACTTC CRVWKNQQVTQYF
- - TRBJ2-5 TRBV30 TGTGCCTGGAGTGTAAAGGGAGTAGCGGAAGAGACCCAATACTTC CAWSVKGVAEETQYF
- - TRBJ2-3 TRBV5-1 TGCGCCAGCGGCCTAGGACTCAAGGCTTATTCAGATACGCAGTATTTT CASGLGLKAYSDTQYF
TRBD1 - TRBJ2-6 TRBV14 TGTGCCAACAGCCCTACCCTGACAGGGGCCTACTCTGGGGCCAACTCCCTGACTTTC CANSPTLTGAYSGANSLTF
- once TRBJ1-2 TRBV29-1 TGCAGCGCCGAAAGAGGGAGGGCTAACTGTGGCTACACCTTC CSAERGRANCGYTF